This T cell receptor beta chain was recovered during a study of T cell changes during pregnancy in multiple sclerosis. The J segment lost 1 base and the V segment lost 4 bases, leaving 3 bases of the junction unmatched. The germline CDR1 and CDR2 sequences are SGHTS and YDEGEE. The CDR3 contains 15 residues. The assay was immunoSEQ multiplex PCR, and TCRdb's table has in-frame clones only and misses some. The data show approximately 130,000 clones, less than 97% seen once. The clonotype comes from a female donor with multiple sclerosis, enrolled in a pregnancy study. The specimen comprised peripheral blood, sampled after pregnancy. The rearrangement uses TRBV5-8 and TRBJ1-4; 8 bases align to TRBD1. DNA of the CDR3: TGTGCCAGCAGCCCTGGACAGGGAACTAATGAAAAACTGTTTTTT. Residues: CASSPGQGTNEKLFF.